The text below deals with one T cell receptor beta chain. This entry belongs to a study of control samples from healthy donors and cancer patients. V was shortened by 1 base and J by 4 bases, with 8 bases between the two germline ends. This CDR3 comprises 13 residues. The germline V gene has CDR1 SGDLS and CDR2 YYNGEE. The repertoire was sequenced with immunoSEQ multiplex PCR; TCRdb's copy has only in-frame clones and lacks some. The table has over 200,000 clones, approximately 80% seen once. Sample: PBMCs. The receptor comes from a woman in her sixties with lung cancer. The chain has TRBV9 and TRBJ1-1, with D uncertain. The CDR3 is CASSVSGSTEAFF. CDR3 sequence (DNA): TGTGCCAGCAGCGTATCGGGGAGCACTGAAGCTTTCTTT.